A selection of T cell receptor beta chains follows, all from one sample in a study of T-cell reconstitution after alpha-beta-depleted transplantation in children. Using its own MiXCR run on the PCR reads, TCRdb lists one record per CDR3 protein. The sample shows around 230,000 distinct CDR3 sequences, approximately 15% of them seen only once. Specimen: PBMCs, mostly from graft donor cells, collected 360 days after TCRalphabeta/CD19-depleted stem cell transplant. These TCRs come from a male patient between 2 and 10 years old who had a stem cell transplant for acute lymphoblastic leukemia, so the T cells may come from the graft donor. The CDR3 runs from the conserved cysteine through the conserved F or W. Fields, in order: V gene, J gene, clone size, D gene, CDR3 protein, CDR3 DNA. A D gene is named only where the DNA matches it firmly. Size is omitted from some rows. Given values are once, few, many or a class for expanded clones.

>TRBV7-9|TRBJ2-3|NA|TRBD2
CASSPPGRGGDTQYF
TGTGCCAGCAGCCCACCGGGACGGGGAGGGGATACGCAGTATTTT
>TRBV10-3|TRBJ2-7|few|NA
CAAGGLAGEIYEQYF
TGTGCCGCCGGTGGATTGGCAGGGGAGATCTACGAGCAGTACTTC
>TRBV6-2/TRBV6-3|TRBJ2-1|few|NA
CASSYASTYNEQFF
TGTGCCAGCAGTTACGCTAGTACTTACAATGAGCAGTTCTTC
>TRBV25-1|TRBJ1-5|NA|NA
CASSGPGANQPQHF
TGTGCCAGCAGCGGCCCCGGGGCCAATCAGCCCCAGCATTTT
>TRBV6-5|TRBJ1-4|few|NA
CATGSQGEKLFF
TGTGCCACCGGGTCCCAGGGTGAAAAACTGTTTTTT
>TRBV10-3|TRBJ1-1|many|NA
CAISELEVSEAFF
TGTGCCATCAGTGAGTTGGAGGTCTCTGAAGCTTTCTTT
>TRBV20-1|TRBJ1-5|NA|NA
CSATGVSNQPQHF
TGCAGTGCTACAGGGGTTAGCAATCAGCCCCAGCATTTT
>TRBV20-1|TRBJ1-1|few|NA
CSASGQRDEAFF
TGCAGTGCTTCCGGGCAGCGGGATGAAGCTTTCTTT
>TRBV10-3|TRBJ1-2|NA|NA
CAISESTDPNYGYTF
TGTGCCATCAGTGAGTCGACGGACCCTAACTATGGCTACACCTTC
>TRBV25-1|TRBJ2-7|NA|NA
CASSEWGRENEQYF
TGTGCCAGCAGTGAATGGGGCAGGGAGAACGAGCAGTACTTC
>TRBV7-9|TRBJ1-1|NA|NA
CASSAIRGNTEAFF
TGTGCCAGCAGCGCCATAAGGGGCAACACTGAAGCTTTCTTT
>TRBV25-1|TRBJ2-1|NA|TRBD1
CASSDPQDRGNEQFF
TGTGCCAGCAGTGACCCCCAGGACAGGGGTAATGAGCAGTTCTTC
>TRBV28|TRBJ2-7|NA|TRBD2
CASSYTSGIFYEQYF
TGTGCCAGCAGTTATACTAGCGGGATATTCTACGAGCAGTACTTC
>TRBV12-3/TRBV12-4|TRBJ2-7|few|TRBD2
CASSLGAAGGTYEQYF
TGTGCCAGCAGTTTAGGGGCAGCGGGGGGTACCTACGAGCAGTACTTC
>TRBV27|TRBJ2-1|few|TRBD2
CASSPLAGGGYNEQFF
TGTGCCAGCAGTCCCTTAGCGGGAGGGGGCTACAATGAGCAGTTCTTC
>TRBV12-3/TRBV12-4|TRBJ2-3|many|TRBD2
CASSLTSGRTSTDTQYF
TGTGCCAGCAGTTTGACTAGCGGGAGGACGAGCACAGATACGCAGTATTTT
>TRBV10-3|TRBJ1-2|few|NA
CAISGYRVVNYGYTF
TGTGCCATCAGTGGGTACAGGGTTGTGAACTATGGCTACACCTTC
>TRBV4-1|TRBJ2-1|NA|NA
CASSPLGQGIGNEQFF
TGCGCCAGCAGCCCGTTGGGGCAGGGTATAGGCAATGAGCAGTTCTTC
>TRBV12-3/TRBV12-4|TRBJ2-7|few|TRBD1
CASSGDRVLYEQYF
TGTGCCAGCAGTGGGGACAGGGTTTTGTACGAGCAGTACTTC
>TRBV6-2/TRBV6-3|TRBJ1-2|few|TRBD1
CASSYQIGTGFLGYGYTF
TGTGCCAGCAGCTACCAGATCGGGACAGGATTTTTGGGCTATGGCTACACCTTC
>TRBV14|TRBJ2-1|NA|TRBD2
CASSRNSGLAGGNEQFF
TGTGCCAGCAGCCGAAACTCGGGACTAGCGGGGGGCAATGAGCAGTTCTTC
>TRBV5-4|TRBJ2-1|few|TRBD1
CASSLFYRGLNEQFF
TGTGCCAGCAGCTTGTTTTACAGGGGGCTGAATGAGCAGTTCTTC
>TRBV15|TRBJ1-2|many|NA
CATSSFLDPIYGYTF
TGTGCCACCAGCAGTTTTCTGGACCCGATCTATGGCTACACCTTC
>TRBV20-1|TRBJ2-1|few|TRBD2
CSARDTSGVPYNEQFF
TGCAGTGCTAGAGACACTAGCGGGGTTCCCTACAATGAGCAGTTCTTC
>TRBV12-3/TRBV12-4|TRBJ2-1|NA|NA
CASSLLQGVNEQFF
TGTGCCAGCAGTTTACTCCAGGGAGTCAATGAGCAGTTCTTC
>TRBV20-1|TRBJ1-1|few|TRBD1
CSARSDRGVNTEAFF
TGCAGTGCTAGGTCGGACAGGGGAGTTAACACTGAAGCTTTCTTT
>TRBV20-1|TRBJ1-2|few|NA
CSADVSGENGYTF
TGCAGTGCCGATGTATCAGGGGAAAATGGCTACACCTTC
>TRBV20-1|TRBJ2-3|NA|NA
CSARDVLAADTQYF
TGCAGTGCTAGAGACGTCCTAGCCGCAGATACGCAGTATTTT
>TRBV11-2|TRBJ2-7|NA|TRBD2
CASSPIPLGLAGAFFYEQYF
TGTGCCAGCAGCCCGATACCTCTCGGACTAGCGGGAGCTTTCTTCTACGAGCAGTACTTC